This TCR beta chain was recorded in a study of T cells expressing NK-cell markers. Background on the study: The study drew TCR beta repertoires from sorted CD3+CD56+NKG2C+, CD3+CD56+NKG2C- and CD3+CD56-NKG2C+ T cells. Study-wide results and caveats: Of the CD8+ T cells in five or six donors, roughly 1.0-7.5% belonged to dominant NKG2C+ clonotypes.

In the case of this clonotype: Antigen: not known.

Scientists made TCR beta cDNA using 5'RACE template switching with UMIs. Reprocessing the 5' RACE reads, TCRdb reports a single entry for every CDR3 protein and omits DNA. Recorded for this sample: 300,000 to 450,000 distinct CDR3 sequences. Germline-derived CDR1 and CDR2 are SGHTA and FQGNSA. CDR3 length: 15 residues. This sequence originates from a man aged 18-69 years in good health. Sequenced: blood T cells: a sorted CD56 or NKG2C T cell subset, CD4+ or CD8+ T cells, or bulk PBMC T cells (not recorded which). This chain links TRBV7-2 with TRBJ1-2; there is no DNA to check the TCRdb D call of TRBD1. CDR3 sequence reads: CASSLVGGLNYGYTF.